The TCR beta chain under discussion was sequenced for a study of cytomegalovirus exposure and HLA in healthy donors. Trimming removed 6 bases at V and 1 base at J, with 10 bases between. The V gene's germline CDR1 is SGDLS and CDR2 YYNGEE. The CDR3 length is 13 residues. The PCR had 60 Vbeta and 13 Jbeta primers. Produced via immunoSEQ multiplex PCR; TCRdb's table is partial and in-frame only. The table includes around 100,000 clones, less than 80% detected once. This clone was counted between two and nine times. The sample comprised PBMCs. This TCR derives from a man aged 25 to 40 in good health and CMV-seropositive. V and J are TRBV9 and TRBJ1-1; D is ambiguous. The CDR3 bases are TGTGCCAGCACCCTCGGGGAGAACACTGAAGCTTTCTTT. Amino acids: CASTLGENTEAFF.